A single T cell receptor (beta chain) is shown here with its context. The antigen is unknown. Data came from immunoSEQ multiplex PCR; TCRdb stores just in-frame clones and leaves some out. The repertoire consists of about 94,000 clones, with about 91% occurring once and the leading ten covering 0.5%. Germline V gene sequence: CDR1 SEHNR, CDR2 FQNEAQ (reference sequence). V gave up 5 bases and J gave up 8 bases, with 22 bases separating them. This CDR3 comprises 16 residues. The source of the sample is a study of graft-versus-host responses after intestinal transplantation. About the research overall: Multivisceral, liver-intestinal, or isolated intestinal transplants were received by the recipients. All of the recipients had induction that used anti-thymocyte globulin, then tacrolimus and steroids for two to three years.

Study observations and caveats: High graft-versus-host to host-versus-graft clonal ratios were seen in allografts of patients with graft-donor T cell macrochimerism. Detected in recipient marrow were GvH clones, some of which were first observed in ileum or blood.

The sequencing used unstimulated CD8+ T cells sorted from spleen or lymph node cells, collected before intestinal transplant. The receptor's source is a human donor who received an intestinal transplant. The rearrangement joins TRBV7-9 to TRBJ2-1; D not resolved. CDR3 in amino acids: CASSTPSSLVSYEQFF. The CDR3 DNA is TGTGCCAGCAGCACCCCGTCTTCCCTAGTTTCGTATGAGCAGTTCTTC.